These T cell receptor beta chains were read from a single sample in a study of blood T cell repertoires in COVID-19. Clones were sequenced by immunoSEQ multiplex PCR, and TCRdb holds only the in-frame ones, with some missing. The repertoire holds around 440,000 clones, approximately 88% seen once, with over 9.5% in the top ten. Sequenced input: peripheral blood. Receptor source: a woman between 50 and 59 years old with COVID-19, enrolled during active disease. CDR3s include the opening cysteine and the closing phenylalanine or tryptophan. D genes are given only for firm matches. A row's size may be missing; if present it is once, few, many or a size class.

j_call clone_size d_call v_call cdr3_nt cdr3_aa
TRBJ1-6 - - TRBV5-1 TGCGCCAGCAGCTTGGTGTCAGGGCGTTATGATTCACCCCTCCACTTT CASSLVSGRYDSPLHF
TRBJ2-1 - TRBD2 TRBV4-1 TGCGCCAGCAGCCGCCCGACGGGACTAGGCTACAATGAGCAGTTCTTC CASSRPTGLGYNEQFF
TRBJ1-6 - - TRBV27 TGTGCCAGCAGCCTAACCAGGGTTTCACCCCTCCACTTT CASSLTRVSPLHF
TRBJ2-1 - - TRBV14 TGTGCCAGCAGCCGACCGGACAGTTATGCTTACAATGAGCAGTTCTTC CASSRPDSYAYNEQFF
TRBJ1-2 - - TRBV5-1 TGCGCCAGCAGCTTTAGTGCAAAGTCTAACTATGGCTACACCTTC CASSFSAKSNYGYTF
TRBJ2-6 - - TRBV24-1 TGTGCCACCAGCGGGAATAATAAGTGGAGCTCTGGGGCCAACGTCCTGACTTTC CATSGNNKWSSGANVLTF
TRBJ2-7 - - TRBV14 TGTGCCAGCAGCCAAGATAAGAGGAGAAGGAACGAGCAGTACTTC CASSQDKRRRNEQYF
TRBJ1-3 few - TRBV4-1 TGCGCCAGCAGCCAGCCTCGAGGTGGCTCTGGAAACACCATATATTTT CASSQPRGGSGNTIYF
TRBJ2-2 - - TRBV5-1 TGCGCCAGCAGCTTGGAAGCCGGGTCCCCCCTGTTTTTT CASSLEAGSPLFF
TRBJ1-5 - TRBD1 TRBV3-1/TRBV3-2 TGTGCCAGCAGTCAAACCGGGACAGGGGCAAGACAGCCCCAGCATTTT CASSQTGTGARQPQHF
TRBJ2-7 - - TRBV6-5 TGTGCCAGCAGGGCAGTCAGCTCCTACGAGCAGTACTTC CASRAVSSYEQYF
TRBJ2-7 - - TRBV24-1 TGTGCCACCAGTGATTCGGGGGACGAGCAGTACTTC CATSDSGDEQYF
TRBJ1-1 - - TRBV19 TGTGCCAGTAGTATGGGCCGGGATAGCACTGAAGCTTTCTTT CASSMGRDSTEAFF
TRBJ2-2 - TRBD1 TRBV4-2 TGTGCCAGCAGACACCTTGGACAGGGCGCGAACACCGGGGAGCTGTTTTTT CASRHLGQGANTGELFF
TRBJ1-3 - TRBD1 TRBV6-5 TGTGCCAGCAGTAGGGACAGCTCTGGAAACACCATATATTTT CASSRDSSGNTIYF
TRBJ2-7 - TRBD1 TRBV3-1/TRBV3-2 TGTGCCAGTACTACAGGGGGCCACGAGCAGTACTTC CASTTGGHEQYF
TRBJ2-3 - TRBD2 TRBV4-1 TGCGCCAGCAGCCAAGGACTAGCGGGGGTACTCACAGATACGCAGTATTTT CASSQGLAGVLTDTQYF
TRBJ2-7 - - TRBV9 TGTGCCAGCAGCGTAGACCTGGAGGGGGCGGCCGAGCAGTACTTC CASSVDLEGAAEQYF
TRBJ2-2 - - TRBV7-9 TGTGCCAGCAGTCCACAGGGTGTCACCGGGGAGCTGTTTTTT CASSPQGVTGELFF
TRBJ2-1 - TRBD2 TRBV30 TGTGCCTGGAGCGCGGGACTAGGAAGGTACAATGAGCAGTTCTTC CAWSAGLGRYNEQFF
TRBJ2-2 - - TRBV5-8 TGTGCCAGCAGCTTCCGGGGAAGGACCGGGGAGCTGTTTTTT CASSFRGRTGELFF
TRBJ2-2 - TRBD1 TRBV29-1 TGCAGCCACAGGGGGGACACCGGGGAGCTGTTTTTT CSHRGDTGELFF
TRBJ2-7 - - TRBV21-1 TGTGCCAGCAGCAAAGCTGCCAGGGGGCAAACCTCGAGGGGCTACGAGCAGTACTTC CASSKAARGQTSRGYEQYF
TRBJ1-1 - TRBD1 TRBV2 TGTGCCAGCAGTCCCCCGGGGACAGGGGAAGCTTTCTTT CASSPPGTGEAFF
TRBJ2-1 - - TRBV7-6 TGTGCCAGCAGCTTAGCGTCGACTAGTACCTACAATGAGCAGTTCTTC CASSLASTSTYNEQFF
TRBJ2-1 - TRBD2 TRBV6-5 TGCGGGATTGGAGCGGGGGCCTACAATGAGCAGTTCTTC CGIGAGAYNEQFF
TRBJ2-2 - TRBD2 TRBV19 TGTGCCAGTAACGACGGACTAGCGGGTAACACCGGGGAGCTGTTTTTT CASNDGLAGNTGELFF
TRBJ1-2 - - TRBV3-1/TRBV3-2 TGTGCCAGCAGCCAGCCGGGTTTAGGCTATGGCTACACCTTC CASSQPGLGYGYTF
TRBJ2-1 - - TRBV24-1 TGTGCCACCAGTGATTTGACAGGGAAGCCGTTCTTC CATSDLTGKPFF
TRBJ2-2 once - TRBV24-1 TGTGCCACCAGTGACCCCGCACAGGAGATCACCGGGGAGCTGTTTTTT CATSDPAQEITGELFF
TRBJ1-5 - TRBD1 TRBV3-1/TRBV3-2 TGTGCCAGCAGCCTCAACGACAGGGGCCGAGGGCAGCCCCAGCATTTT CASSLNDRGRGQPQHF
TRBJ2-2 - - TRBV6-4 TGTGCCAGCAGTGACCTCGGACAGGGAGGGACCACCGGGGAGCTGTTTTTT CASSDLGQGGTTGELFF